This T cell receptor (beta chain) appears in the sequencing data of a study of cytomegalovirus exposure and HLA in healthy donors. In the PCR, 60 Vbeta and 13 Jbeta primers were used. Assay used: immunoSEQ multiplex PCR; TCRdb lists only in-frame clones, some missing. Counted here are about 110,000 clones, just under 75% occurring once; the ten biggest clones make up roughly 2.6%. Looked up from germline, CDR1 is SNHLY and CDR2 is FYNNEI. V was clipped by 3 bases and J by 4 bases, with 6 bases between them. The CDR3 extends over 12 amino acids. Sequenced input: PBMCs. The receptor was isolated from a man in his fifties or sixties in good health and CMV-seropositive. The chain combines TRBV2 with TRBJ1-2; no clear D gene. The CDR3 loop is CASSDSLYGYTF. The CDR3 nucleotides are TGTGCCAGCAGTGATTCACTCTATGGCTACACCTTC.